The sequence of this T cell receptor beta chain was determined in a study of T cells in Graves' hyperthyroidism and ophthalmopathy. In germline, CDR1 is SGHTA, CDR2 FQGNSA. This CDR3 spans 15 amino acids. With V trimmed by 5 bases and J by 8 bases, 6 bases remained unmatched. Amplification of TCR beta CDR3 regions was performed using RNA transcripts as template. The study used the HTBI primer set for a first-round RT-PCR of the TCR CDR3. TCRdb analysed the multiplex PCR reads with MiXCR anew, one entry per CDR3 protein. The sample consists of roughly 500,000 distinct CDR3 sequences, around 43% of them appearing once.

Sequenced input: peripheral blood or thyroid tissue (not recorded which). This chain connects TRBV7-2 to TRBJ2-3, with 14 bases lining up with TRBD2. This TCR came from an adult woman with Graves' disease, either hyperthyroidism or ophthalmopathy (not recorded which). The CDR3 DNA sequence: TGTGCCAGCAGCCCGGGACTAGCGGGGGCGGGTACGCAGTATTTT. Translating gives CASSPGLAGAGTQYF.